A single sample gave rise to the 9 T cell receptor beta chains below, sequenced in a study of molecular identifiers for immune sequencing clone quantification. TCRdb re-derived calls from the PCR reads in MiXCR, one entry per CDR3 protein. The sample lists about 630,000 distinct CDR3 sequences; 25% were seen once. Input material: naive CD8+ T cells from blood, with Jurkat cell RNA spiked in. Subset defined: FACS-sorted CD8+CD4-CCR7+CD45RA+ naive T cells. These TCRs come from a human donor in good health. Some libraries in this study had Jurkat cell RNA spiked in.

About this clonotype: A junction boundary mismatches the germline segment, possibly from a read error. The chain employs TRBV7-9 and TRBJ2-4; D remains unclear. The CDR3 is 12 residues long. Germline CDR1 SEHNR, CDR2 FQNEAQ (reference sequence). The CDR3 is CASGFGENIQYF. In DNA form, the CDR3 reads TGTGCCAGCGGCTTTGGGGAAAACATTCAGTACTTC.

The table lists this clonotype with many counts. J is TRBJ2-7 and V is TRBV14; D is ambiguous. The CDR3 spans 11 residues. Trimming stripped 6 bases from V and 7 bases from J, with 10 bases between. Germline CDR1 reads SGHDN; CDR2 reads FVKESK. The CDR3 reads CASSLLGEQYF. CDR3 nucleotide sequence: TGTGCCAGCAGTCTCCTTGGGGAGCAGTACTTC.

This clonotype was observed a handful of times. The V call is TRBV19, the J call TRBJ1-1, with D possibly TRBD1 on 5 matching bases. With 3 bases removed from V and 4 bases from J, the gap between germline ends came to 9 bases. Germline V gene sequence: CDR1 LNHDA, CDR2 SQIVND (reference sequence). This CDR3 has 13 residues. For the CDR3, the DNA is TGTGCCAGTAGTATGGGGCCGGGCACTGAAGCTTTCTTT. Its translation: CASSMGPGTEAFF. The full variable domain, rest sourced from reference TRBV19 and TRBJ1-1, is DGGITQSPKYLFRKEGQNVTLSCEQNLNHDAMYWYRQDPGQGLRLIYYSQIVNDFQKGDIAEGYSVSREKKESFPLTVTSAQKNPTAFYLCASSMGPGTEAFFGQGTRLTVV.

Remarks on this clonotype: The junction departs from the called germline gene at one end, perhaps through a read error. The genes are TRBV11-2 and TRBJ1-3; 8 bases are shared with TRBD1. This CDR3 comprises 14 residues. Germline CDR1 SGHAT, CDR2 FQNNGV. CDR3 nucleotides: TGTGCCAGCAGCTCTACAGGGGGAGGAAACCCCATATATTTT. This sequence encodes CASSSTGGGNPIYF.

The genes are TRBV10-1 and TRBJ2-5, with D tentatively TRBD1 (6 bases). Trimming left V 0 bases short and J 4 bases short, with 18 bases between. In germline, CDR1 is WNHNN, CDR2 SYGVQD (reference sequence). The CDR3 has 17 residues. The CDR3 DNA reads as TGCGCCAGCAGTGAGTCGGGTCTACAGGGAAGCGGAGAGACCCAGTACTTC. It encodes CASSESGLQGSGETQYF.

In this sample, this clonotype turned up a few times. The rearrangement joins TRBV2 to TRBJ1-6; no reliable D call. The CDR3 consists of 15 residues. The V end was cut by 5 bases, the J end by 6 bases, with 14 bases between. Looked up from germline, CDR1 is SNHLY and CDR2 is FYNNEI. The CDR3 DNA reads as TGTGCCAGCAGTAACCCTACCTGGGTTAATTCACCCCTCCACTTT. Its translation is CASSNPTWVNSPLHF.

This clonotype was counted between two and nine times. The J gene is TRBJ1-1, the V gene TRBV7-9, with D maybe TRBD1 (6 bases). This CDR3 region has 15 residues. From germline, CDR1 is SEHNR and CDR2 FQNEAQ (reference sequence). The V end lost 4 bases, the J end lost 1 base, and 13 bases lay between the germline ends. The CDR3 spells CASSWGTQGNTEAFF. The CDR3 bases are TGTGCCAGCAGCTGGGGGACACAGGGGAACACTGAAGCTTTCTTT.

A few counts support this clonotype. The V and J genes are TRBV6-6 and TRBJ2-3; D is uncertain. The CDR3 runs 14 residues. The V and J ends lost 2 bases and 2 bases respectively, with 8 bases between them. Germline V lookup: CDR1 MNHNY, CDR2 SVGAGI (reference sequence). CDR3 amino acids: CASSYRIVTDTQYF. CDR3 DNA sequence: TGTGCCAGCAGTTACCGTATCGTCACAGATACGCAGTATTTT.

About this clonotype: Given a much more abundant clone one base away, this may be a read error. The chain is built from TRBV7-9 and TRBJ1-1; D gene uncertain. CDR3 length: 14 residues. Germline V lookup: CDR1 SEHNR, CDR2 FQNEAQ (reference sequence). The CDR3 spells CASSFPSQASEASF. The DNA of the CDR3 is TGTGCCAGCAGCTTCCCGTCCCAGGCCTCTGAAGCTTCCTTT.